Listed below are T cell receptor beta chains from one sample, sequenced in a study of post-analysis software for immune sequencing data. MiXCR, run by TCRdb on the PCR reads, gives a single entry per CDR3 protein. The sample has some 450,000 distinct CDR3 sequences, roughly 45% seen once. Sample: blood. These receptors were obtained from a girl aged 5-17 years with multiple sclerosis. Each CDR3 is given with its conserved first and last residue. A D gene is named only where the DNA matches it firmly. Not all rows give a size; the values are once, few, many and, for expanded clones, a class.

TRBV20-1	TRBJ2-1	TRBD2	few	CSARGGTSVEFF	TGCAGTGCTAGAGGCGGGACTAGTGTAGAGTTCTTC
TRBV7-2	TRBJ2-5	.	.	CASSLGGADEETQYF	TGTGCCAGCAGCTTAGGTGGCGCGGATGAGGAGACCCAGTACTTC
TRBV10-3	TRBJ1-2	TRBD1	few	CATSSGQGYGYTF	TGTGCCACCTCATCGGGACAGGGATATGGCTACACCTTC
TRBV28	TRBJ2-7	TRBD1	.	CASSLQGATYEQYF	TGTGCCAGCAGTTTACAGGGGGCCACCTACGAGCAGTACTTC
TRBV7-9	TRBJ1-2	.	few	CASSLDFQDGYTF	TGTGCCAGCAGCTTAGATTTTCAGGATGGCTACACCTTC
TRBV28	TRBJ2-7	TRBD1	few	CASSFGTGTVAEQYF	TGTGCCAGCAGTTTCGGGACAGGGACGGTCGCCGAGCAGTACTTC
TRBV29-1	TRBJ1-1	.	.	CSAGAEGLNTEAFF	TGCAGCGCCGGAGCAGAGGGGCTCAACACTGAAGCTTTCTTT
TRBV29-1	TRBJ1-1	.	.	CSVESLQRGVNTEAFF	TGCAGCGTTGAGTCCCTTCAGAGGGGCGTGAACACTGAAGCTTTCTTT
TRBV6-5	TRBJ1-1	.	few	CASSYGVANTEAFF	TGTGCCAGCAGTTACGGGGTGGCGAACACTGAAGCTTTCTTT
TRBV5-1	TRBJ2-5	.	.	CASNVGSSHKETQYF	TGCGCCAGCAACGTCGGCAGTTCCCATAAAGAGACCCAGTACTTT
TRBV4-2	TRBJ2-4	.	.	CASSSLGGDKNIQYF	TGTGCCAGCAGCTCTCTAGGAGGGGACAAAAACATTCAGTACTTC
TRBV28	TRBJ2-1	.	.	CASRPTTYIYSGETSSGYNEQFF	TGTGCCAGCAGACCCACCACTTACATCTACTCTGGGGAAACTAGCTCGGGGTACAATGAGCAGTTCTTC
TRBV12-3/TRBV12-4	TRBJ2-5	.	.	CASSSRGKTQYF	TGTGCCAGCAGTAGCAGGGGTAAGACCCAGTACTTC
TRBV4-2	TRBJ2-7	.	.	CASSQDQARQGAYEQYF	TGTGCCAGCAGCCAAGATCAGGCCAGGCAAGGGGCCTACGAGCAGTACTTC
TRBV7-8	TRBJ2-1	.	.	CASSLTQGPVNEQFF	TGTGCCAGCAGCTTAACACAGGGACCTGTGAATGAGCAGTTCTTC
TRBV18	TRBJ1-6	TRBD1	.	CASSPRDSLLSPLHF	TGTGCCAGCTCACCGAGGGACAGTCTTCTTTCACCCCTCCACTTT
TRBV7-9	TRBJ1-2	TRBD1	.	CASSPQGGLPNYGYTF	TGTGCCAGCAGCCCTCAGGGGGGCCTTCCTAACTATGGCTACACCTTC
TRBV20-1	TRBJ1-5	TRBD1	.	CSARDGTGNQPQHF	TGCAGTGCTAGAGACGGGACAGGGAACCAGCCCCAGCATTTT
TRBV5-5	TRBJ1-2	TRBD1	.	CASSLGTGVDYGYTF	TGTGCCAGCAGCTTGGGGACAGGGGTGGACTATGGCTACACCTTC
TRBV4-3	TRBJ2-3	TRBD2	many	CASSRTGLEADTQYF	TGCGCCAGCAGCCGAACGGGACTAGAGGCCGATACGCAGTATTTT
TRBV28	TRBJ1-4	.	.	CASSLMGVGNEKLFF	TGTGCCAGCAGTTTGATGGGAGTCGGTAATGAAAAACTGTTTTTT
TRBV4-1	TRBJ2-7	.	.	CVSSQVPRDPYEQYF	TGCGTCAGCAGCCAAGTTCCTCGGGACCCCTACGAGCAGTACTTC
TRBV3-1	TRBJ2-7	.	few	CASSRRVRHGEQYF	TGTGCCAGCAGCCGTCGAGTACGCCATGGCGAGCAGTACTTC
TRBV7-2	TRBJ2-3	TRBD2	few	CASSLGPSGSVGTQYF	TGTGCCAGCAGCTTAGGCCCTAGCGGGAGCGTCGGTACGCAGTATTTT
TRBV11-2	TRBJ2-3	TRBD2	.	CASSLMGTSGSPDTQYF	TGTGCCAGCAGCTTGATGGGGACTAGCGGGAGTCCAGATACGCAGTATTTT
TRBV7-2	TRBJ2-1	.	.	CASSLVTGNEQFF	TGTGCCAGCAGCTTAGTTACGGGGAATGAGCAGTTCTTC
TRBV7-8	TRBJ1-5	.	few	CASSSGGVQPQHF	TGTGCCAGCAGCTCAGGAGGAGTCCAGCCCCAGCATTTT
TRBV12-3/TRBV12-4	TRBJ2-5	.	.	CASSADGTQETQYF	TGTGCCAGCAGTGCGGACGGGACCCAAGAGACCCAGTACTTC
TRBV29-1	TRBJ2-7	.	few	CSVNTGPVGDEQYF	TGCAGCGTTAATACAGGACCCGTTGGGGACGAGCAGTACTTC
TRBV14	TRBJ2-1	.	few	CASSRDPGDNEQFF	TGTGCCAGCAGCCGCGACCCGGGAGACAATGAGCAGTTCTTC
TRBV27	TRBJ2-5	.	.	CASSPRAARLQETQYF	TGTGCCAGCAGTCCGCGCGCAGCCCGCCTCCAAGAGACCCAGTACTTC
TRBV20-1	TRBJ2-7	.	.	CSARDGDNEQYF	TGCAGTGCTAGAGACGGCGACAATGAGCAGTACTTC
TRBV5-1	TRBJ2-4	TRBD1	.	CASSLQGNRAKNIQYF	TGCGCCAGCAGCTTACAGGGGAATAGGGCCAAAAACATTCAGTACTTC
TRBV7-2	TRBJ2-5	TRBD1	few	CASSPWGQGAETQYF	TGTGCCAGCAGCCCCTGGGGACAGGGGGCGGAGACCCAGTACTTC
TRBV12-3/TRBV12-4	TRBJ2-1	TRBD2	.	CASSLGLAGGSEQFF	TGTGCCAGCAGTTTAGGGCTAGCGGGAGGTAGTGAGCAGTTCTTC
TRBV6-5	TRBJ2-5	TRBD1	.	CASSYAGQGVGEQYF	TGTGCCAGCAGTTACGCGGGACAGGGGGTGGGTGAGCAGTACTTC
TRBV20-1	TRBJ2-6	TRBD2	.	CSALPAGGHGANVLTF	TGCAGTGCGCTCCCAGCGGGAGGGCATGGGGCCAACGTCCTGACTTTC
TRBV29-1	TRBJ1-2	.	few	CSVVSRVGYGYTF	TGCAGCGTTGTATCCAGGGTGGGCTATGGCTACACCTTC
TRBV6-5	TRBJ2-3	.	.	CASSPLHPSTDTQYF	TGTGCCAGCAGTCCGCTACACCCTAGCACAGATACGCAGTATTTT
TRBV5-1	TRBJ2-1	.	.	CASSLGRPPGDYNEQFF	TGCGCCAGCAGCTTGGGCCGACCCCCTGGGGACTACAATGAGCAGTTCTTC
TRBV24-1	TRBJ2-1	.	.	CATSDPIPNEQFF	TGTGCCACCAGTGATCCCATACCTAATGAGCAGTTCTTC
TRBV28	TRBJ2-7	.	.	CASSLPTRGSYEQYF	TGTGCCAGCAGTCTGCCTACTCGGGGCTCCTACGAGCAGTACTTC
TRBV15	TRBJ1-5	.	few	CATSRAGAGQPQHF	TGTGCCACCAGCAGAGCTGGTGCGGGTCAGCCCCAGCATTTT
TRBV28	TRBJ1-2	.	once	CASSFSDGYTF	TGTGCCAGCAGTTTTTCAGATGGCTACACCTTC
TRBV21-1	TRBJ2-7	.	few	CASSNDRLGSYEQYF	TGTGCCAGCAGCAATGACAGGCTTGGCTCCTACGAGCAGTACTTC
TRBV29-1	TRBJ1-2	.	few	CSVQGTYLPRYTF	TGCAGCGTGCAAGGGACCTATTTACCCCGTTACACCTTC
TRBV28	TRBJ2-7	.	few	CASREIQGRFYEQYF	TGTGCCAGCAGAGAAATCCAGGGGCGGTTCTACGAGCAGTACTTC
TRBV12-3/TRBV12-4	TRBJ2-1	TRBD2	.	CASSFMAGVRGEQFF	TGTGCCAGCAGTTTCATGGCGGGAGTTAGGGGTGAGCAGTTCTTC
TRBV3-1	TRBJ1-2	.	many	CASSQDIAGGGYTF	TGTGCCAGCAGCCAAGATATTGCGGGTGGAGGCTACACCTTC
TRBV6-5	TRBJ2-5	.	few	CASSNPKGRETQYF	TGTGCCAGCAGCAATCCTAAGGGGAGGGAGACCCAGTACTTC